These T cell receptor beta chains were read from a single sample in a study of patients and donors after allogeneic stem cell transplantation. TCRdb reanalysed the RT-PCR reads using MiXCR and keeps one entry per CDR3 protein. The sample lists hundreds of thousands of distinct CDR3 sequences, 13% to 15% seen once, with roughly 11% in the top ten. Material: blood, either unsorted or a sorted T cell fraction (not recorded which). These receptors all come from a human donor who was either an allogeneic HSCT recipient or a stem cell or donor lymphocyte infusion donor (not recorded which). It is not recorded whose cells these are; they may come from a transplant donor. CDR3s include the opening cysteine and the closing phenylalanine or tryptophan. Fields, in order: V gene, J gene, clone size, D gene, CDR3 protein, CDR3 DNA. A D gene is named only where the DNA matches it firmly. Size tells how often a clone was seen (once, few, many) or the class of an expanded clone, and some rows leave it out.

v_call: TRBV7-2
j_call: TRBJ1-6
clone_size: NA
d_call: NA
cdr3_aa: CASSFPGSPLHF
cdr3_nt: TGTGCCAGCAGCTTTCCAGGTTCACCCCTCCACTTT

v_call: TRBV14
j_call: TRBJ2-5
clone_size: few
d_call: NA
cdr3_aa: CASSQDMPPGTQYF
cdr3_nt: TGTGCCAGCAGCCAAGATATGCCCCCAGGGACCCAGTACTTC

v_call: TRBV11-2
j_call: TRBJ2-6
clone_size: once
d_call: NA
cdr3_aa: CASSPQGSGLKANVLTF
cdr3_nt: TGTGCCAGCAGCCCTCAAGGTTCGGGGTTGAAGGCCAACGTCCTGACTTTC

v_call: TRBV6-4
j_call: TRBJ1-1
clone_size: many
d_call: NA
cdr3_aa: CASNTEAFF
cdr3_nt: TGTGCCAGTAACACTGAAGCTTTCTTT

v_call: TRBV29-1
j_call: TRBJ1-1
clone_size: many
d_call: NA
cdr3_aa: CSVAGTTEAFF
cdr3_nt: TGCAGCGTTGCGGGGACCACTGAAGCTTTCTTT

v_call: TRBV2
j_call: TRBJ1-3
clone_size: many
d_call: NA
cdr3_aa: CASSELGNTIYF
cdr3_nt: TGTGCCAGCAGTGAACTCGGAAACACCATATATTTT

v_call: TRBV9
j_call: TRBJ1-2
clone_size: NA
d_call: NA
cdr3_aa: CASSPRGRTDYGYTF
cdr3_nt: TGTGCCAGCAGCCCCCGGGGAAGGACAGACTATGGCTACACCTTC

v_call: TRBV14
j_call: TRBJ1-2
clone_size: many
d_call: NA
cdr3_aa: CASSQSGPRLGYTF
cdr3_nt: TGTGCCAGCAGCCAGAGCGGACCTCGCCTAGGCTACACCTTC

v_call: TRBV12-3/TRBV12-4
j_call: TRBJ2-1
clone_size: many
d_call: NA
cdr3_aa: CASSFGGGTYEQFF
cdr3_nt: TGTGCCAGCAGTTTTGGTGGGGGAACTTATGAGCAGTTCTTC

v_call: TRBV7-9
j_call: TRBJ2-3
clone_size: many
d_call: TRBD2
cdr3_aa: CASSRLAGTDTQYF
cdr3_nt: TGTGCCAGCAGCCGACTAGCGGGGACAGATACGCAGTATTTT

v_call: TRBV4-1
j_call: TRBJ2-5
clone_size: few
d_call: NA
cdr3_aa: CASSQAQGAGGRETQYF
cdr3_nt: TGCGCCAGCAGCCAAGCCCAGGGGGCGGGGGGGAGAGAGACCCAGTACTTC

v_call: TRBV20-1
j_call: TRBJ2-1
clone_size: NA
d_call: TRBD2
cdr3_aa: CSARSRGASGEQFF
cdr3_nt: TGCAGTGCTAGATCGCGGGGGGCCTCGGGTGAGCAGTTCTTC

v_call: TRBV20-1
j_call: TRBJ2-2
clone_size: many
d_call: NA
cdr3_aa: CSARITGTTTGELFF
cdr3_nt: TGCAGTGCTAGAATAACCGGGACAACCACCGGGGAGCTGTTTTTT

v_call: TRBV5-4
j_call: TRBJ1-2
clone_size: many
d_call: NA
cdr3_aa: CASSSSPQTVPGGYYGYTF
cdr3_nt: TGTGCCAGCAGCTCGTCCCCTCAAACGGTGCCGGGGGGCTACTATGGCTACACCTTC

v_call: TRBV4-3
j_call: TRBJ2-1
clone_size: NA
d_call: TRBD1
cdr3_aa: CVSSQEQGAYNEQFF
cdr3_nt: TGCGTCAGCAGCCAAGAGCAGGGGGCCTACAATGAGCAGTTCTTC

v_call: TRBV9
j_call: TRBJ1-2
clone_size: NA
d_call: TRBD1
cdr3_aa: CASSRGRGQHYGYTF
cdr3_nt: TGTGCCAGCAGCCGAGGGAGGGGACAGCACTATGGCTACACCTTC

v_call: TRBV20-1
j_call: TRBJ2-2
clone_size: few
d_call: TRBD1
cdr3_aa: CSASDGTVRHGELFF
cdr3_nt: TGCAGTGCTAGCGACGGGACAGTTCGGCACGGGGAGCTGTTTTTT

v_call: TRBV4-1
j_call: TRBJ2-3
clone_size: few
d_call: NA
cdr3_aa: CASSPYHNAGYF
cdr3_nt: TGCGCCAGCAGCCCTTATCACAACGCGGGGTATTTT

v_call: TRBV4-3
j_call: TRBJ2-2
clone_size: NA
d_call: NA
cdr3_aa: CASSQDGHSANTGELFF
cdr3_nt: TGCGCCAGCAGCCAAGATGGCCACAGCGCGAACACCGGGGAGCTGTTTTTT

v_call: TRBV30
j_call: TRBJ2-3
clone_size: many
d_call: TRBD2
cdr3_aa: CAWSGGGADTQYF
cdr3_nt: TGTGCCTGGAGCGGGGGGGGGGCAGATACGCAGTATTTT

v_call: TRBV29-1
j_call: TRBJ2-2
clone_size: many
d_call: TRBD2
cdr3_aa: CSVDQSGRTGELFF
cdr3_nt: TGCAGCGTTGATCAGAGCGGGAGGACCGGGGAGCTGTTTTTT

v_call: TRBV19
j_call: TRBJ2-2
clone_size: NA
d_call: NA
cdr3_aa: CASSIMLGAETTGELFF
cdr3_nt: TGTGCCAGTAGTATCATGTTAGGGGCCGAGACCACCGGGGAGCTGTTTTTT

v_call: TRBV30
j_call: TRBJ2-6
clone_size: NA
d_call: TRBD2
cdr3_aa: CAWSAGGSGANVLTF
cdr3_nt: TGTGCCTGGAGTGCGGGGGGCTCTGGGGCCAACGTCCTGACTTTC

v_call: TRBV4-2
j_call: TRBJ2-2
clone_size: many
d_call: NA
cdr3_aa: CASSQEEGRDTGELFF
cdr3_nt: TGTGCCAGCAGCCAAGAGGAGGGTAGGGACACCGGGGAGCTGTTTTTT

v_call: TRBV29-1
j_call: TRBJ2-7
clone_size: many
d_call: TRBD2
cdr3_aa: CSVGLAGGEQYF
cdr3_nt: TGCAGCGTGGGACTAGCGGGGGGTGAGCAGTACTTC

v_call: TRBV4-3
j_call: TRBJ2-1
clone_size: many
d_call: NA
cdr3_aa: CASSPRGRNEQFF
cdr3_nt: TGCGCCAGCAGCCCCCGGGGCAGGAATGAGCAGTTCTTC

v_call: TRBV6-1
j_call: TRBJ1-5
clone_size: many
d_call: NA
cdr3_aa: CASSEEGGTQPQHF
cdr3_nt: TGTGCCAGCAGTGAAGAGGGGGGGACCCAGCCCCAGCATTTT

v_call: TRBV4-3
j_call: TRBJ2-2
clone_size: many
d_call: NA
cdr3_aa: CASSQDKIEGGELFF
cdr3_nt: TGCGCCAGCAGCCAAGATAAGATTGAGGGAGGGGAGCTGTTTTTT

v_call: TRBV10-3
j_call: TRBJ2-5
clone_size: many
d_call: NA
cdr3_aa: CAISQQGTVTQYF
cdr3_nt: TGTGCCATCAGTCAACAGGGAACAGTGACCCAGTACTTC

v_call: TRBV18
j_call: TRBJ2-7
clone_size: NA
d_call: NA
cdr3_aa: CASSPKTRGASGQYF
cdr3_nt: TGTGCCAGCTCACCCAAAACGAGGGGTGCATCGGGGCAGTACTTC

v_call: TRBV27
j_call: TRBJ2-6
clone_size: few
d_call: NA
cdr3_aa: CASSPDWRSGANVLTF
cdr3_nt: TGTGCCAGCAGTCCGGACTGGCGCTCTGGGGCCAACGTCCTGACTTTC

v_call: TRBV3-1
j_call: TRBJ2-3
clone_size: many
d_call: NA
cdr3_aa: CASSHGKSTDTQYF
cdr3_nt: TGTGCCAGCAGCCACGGGAAAAGCACAGATACGCAGTATTTT

v_call: TRBV12-3/TRBV12-4
j_call: TRBJ2-3
clone_size: NA
d_call: TRBD2
cdr3_aa: CASSRTSGASTDTQYF
cdr3_nt: TGTGCCAGCAGCCGGACTAGCGGGGCTAGCACAGATACGCAGTATTTT

v_call: TRBV27
j_call: TRBJ2-3
clone_size: few
d_call: NA
cdr3_aa: CASSPRGRTPTDTQYF
cdr3_nt: TGTGCCAGCAGTCCCCGGGGCCGAACCCCCACAGATACGCAGTATTTT

v_call: TRBV2
j_call: TRBJ2-4
clone_size: NA
d_call: TRBD1
cdr3_aa: CASSGGTGTSKNIQYF
cdr3_nt: TGTGCCAGCAGCGGGGGGACAGGGACGTCCAAAAACATTCAGTACTTC

v_call: TRBV18
j_call: TRBJ2-1
clone_size: few
d_call: NA
cdr3_aa: CASSLSGRGVDEQFF
cdr3_nt: TGTGCCAGCTCATTAAGCGGGCGGGGCGTCGATGAGCAGTTCTTC

v_call: TRBV20-1
j_call: TRBJ1-5
clone_size: NA
d_call: TRBD1
cdr3_aa: CSARDVRGGRNQPQHF
cdr3_nt: TGCAGTGCTAGAGATGTCCGAGGGGGCCGGAATCAGCCCCAGCATTTT

v_call: TRBV7-3
j_call: TRBJ2-7
clone_size: NA
d_call: NA
cdr3_aa: CASSLNGIHYEQYF
cdr3_nt: TGTGCCAGCAGCTTAAACGGAATACACTACGAGCAGTACTTC

v_call: TRBV7-8
j_call: TRBJ2-2
clone_size: many
d_call: NA
cdr3_aa: CASSTTTLGELFF
cdr3_nt: TGTGCCAGCAGTACTACCACCTTGGGGGAGCTGTTTTTT

v_call: TRBV7-9
j_call: TRBJ1-1
clone_size: few
d_call: NA
cdr3_aa: CASSEGGQADFRAFF
cdr3_nt: TGTGCCAGCAGCGAAGGAGGGCAAGCGGATTTCAGGGCTTTCTTT